This TCR beta chain derives from a study of blood T cell repertoires in COVID-19. Across the study: COVID-19 samples from acute and convalescent phases originated in the United States, Italy and Spain.

V dropped 3 bases and J dropped 3; count of bases not matched to a gene: 7. This CDR3 is built from 16 residues. Germline values: CDR1 KGHDR, CDR2 SFDVKD. Clones were read by immunoSEQ multiplex PCR, and TCRdb kept only the in-frame ones, dropping some. The sample holds around 400,000 clones; about nine tenths are singletons and the top ten take over 0.7%. In terms of age and location, participants ranged from roughly 18 to 100 years and lived in about two dozen US areas. This clone was counted between two and nine times. The origin of this receptor is a woman aged 40 to 50 who had been exposed to COVID-19. The J gene is TRBJ2-1, the V gene TRBV24-1; TRBD2 agrees at 7 bases. The sample was PBMCs or T cells enriched from blood (not recorded which). Written as DNA, the CDR3 is TGTGCCACCAGTGATGTTGGGGGAGGGATCTACAATGAGCAGTTCTTC. It yields the protein CATSDVGGGIYNEQFF.